This TCR beta chain was profiled in a study of cytomegalovirus exposure and HLA in healthy donors. Overall study context: Roughly 85 million unique TCRs from HLA-typed donors were held in an early release of data. Broader study findings: Cytomegalovirus-associated TCR beta chains were listed, numbering approximately 150. About 90% or about 30% of the time was how often most TCR beta V segments were productive, according to an earlier analysis. Beyond CMV serostatus, there was no information to go on about immune exposure.

J was trimmed by 9 bases and V by 5 bases; bases with no gene match: 5. Germline values: CDR1 MNHEY, CDR2 SVGAGI. CDR3 length equals 13 residues. Comment on this clone: Its antigen is as yet unknown.

PCR employed 60 Vbeta and 13 Jbeta primers. Sequencing used immunoSEQ multiplex PCR; TCRdb keeps in-frame clones, though not all of them. The sample yields some 200,000 clones, approximately 80% seen once. The rearrangement joins TRBV6-5 to TRBJ2-1; TRBD1 agrees at 9 bases. The TCR was taken from a boy aged 2-15 years in good health and CMV-seronegative. The material sequenced was PBMCs. The CDR3, as DNA: TGTGCCAGCAGTGACAGGGGGACGCCTGAGCAGTTCTTC. It encodes CASSDRGTPEQFF.